The subject of this entry is one TCR beta chain. No antigen is known for it. Sequencing targeted expressed TCRB transcripts, as all isolated RNA had been reverse transcribed. The method was immunoSEQ multiplex PCR; TCRdb's version includes in-frame clones alone and lacks a portion of them. This table holds around 450,000 clones, more than 9.5% found once. CDR1 is SGHDN, CDR2 FVKESK, per germline. The CDR3 consists of 15 residues. Trimming took off 1 base at V and 5 bases at J, with 14 bases between the two ends. The data belong to a study of beta chain features in type 1 diabetes. Study at large: All samples yielded some 110 million examined sorted cells.

Study observations and caveats: TCRB repertoires of naive, central memory and Treg cells appeared more similar among patients than among healthy donors. Shorter TCRB CDR3s, moderately but significantly so, were found in Type 1 diabetes patients in all four CD4+ subsets.

The genes are TRBV14 and TRBJ2-5; tentative D call: TRBD2 (6 bases). The origin of this receptor is a woman in her late teens or twenties in good health. The sample taken for sequencing was naive CD4+ T cells from blood. The CDR3, as DNA: TGTGCCAGCAGCCAAGCCGGGGCAGGGAGGGAGACCCAGTACTTC. It translates to CASSQAGAGRETQYF. Based on the CDR3 plus reference TRBV14 and TRBJ2-5, the full variable domain is EAGVTQFPSHSVIEKGQTVTLRCDPISGHDNLYWYRRVMGKEIKFLLHFVKESKQDESGMPNNRFLAERTGGTYSTLKVQPAELEDSGVYFCASSQAGAGRETQYFGPGTRLLVL.